This paragraph reports one TCR beta chain. Its antigen is as yet unknown. The CDR3 consists of 12 residues. V shed 7 bases and J 8 bases; nucleotides not matched to a gene: 6. Germline assignment: CDR1 SGHTA and CDR2 FQGNSA. This specimen belongs to a study of identical twins. Study-wide results and limits: Invariant T cells like MAIT and iNKT could partly confound the zero-insertion analyses. Less excess twin sharing appeared in beta out-of-frame sequences.

Template switching created a universal primer site, and the cDNA included unique molecular identifiers. TCRdb re-derived calls from the 5' RACE reads in MiXCR, one entry per CDR3 protein. Among around 370,000 distinct CDR3 sequences listed, 7% to 9.5% were seen once. The source of this sequence is a woman in her fifties or sixties in good health. The material sequenced was naive T cells sorted from blood. This chain links TRBV7-2 with TRBJ1-2; 8 positions match TRBD1. The CDR3 is CASTPGGVGYTF. CDR3 sequence (DNA): TGTGCCAGCACTCCAGGGGGCGTAGGCTACACCTTC.